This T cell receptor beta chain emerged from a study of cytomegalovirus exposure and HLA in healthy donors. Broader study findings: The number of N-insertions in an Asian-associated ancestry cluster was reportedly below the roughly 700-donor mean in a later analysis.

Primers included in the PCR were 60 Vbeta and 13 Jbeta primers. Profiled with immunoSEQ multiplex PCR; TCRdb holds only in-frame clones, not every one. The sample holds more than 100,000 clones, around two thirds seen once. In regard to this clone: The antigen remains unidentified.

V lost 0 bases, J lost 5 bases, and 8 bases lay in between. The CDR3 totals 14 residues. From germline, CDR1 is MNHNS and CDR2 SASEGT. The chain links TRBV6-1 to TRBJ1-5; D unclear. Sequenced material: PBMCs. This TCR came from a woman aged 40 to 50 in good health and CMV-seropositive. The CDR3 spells CASSEAEEDQPQHF. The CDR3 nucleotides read TGTGCCAGCAGTGAAGCGGAAGAGGATCAGCCCCAGCATTTT.